This TCR beta chain was observed in a study of T-cell memory formation after mild COVID-19. Findings and limits, study-wide: CD8+ contracting clones occupied EMRA, while CD4+ ones occupied mainly CM and EM.

CDR1 KGHSH and CDR2 LQKENI come from the germline V gene. Trimming took off 3 bases at V and 0 bases at J, with 12 bases between the two ends. The CDR3 extends over 15 amino acids. MiXCR, applied by TCRdb to the 5' RACE reads, yields one record per CDR3 protein. This table holds 250,000 to 350,000 distinct CDR3 sequences, 16% found once. In this sample, this clonotype turned up a few times. No antigen is known for it. The chain carries TRBV18 and TRBJ2-7; possible D gene TRBD1, 6 bases. The specimen was PBMCs or a T cell subset sorted from them (not recorded which). The receptor was derived from a man aged 18 to 30 who had mild COVID-19 (a few samples of this study predate the infection). Cell type and time point are not known. CDR3 nucleotide sequence: TGTGCCAGCTCACCGACAGGACCTTACTCCTACGAGCAGTACTTC. It encodes CASSPTGPYSYEQYF. The whole variable domain, remainder taken from reference TRBV18 and TRBJ2-7, is NAGVMQNPRHLVRRRGQEARLRCSPMKGHSHVYWYRQLPEEGLKFMVYLQKENIIDESGMPKERFSAEFPKEGPSILRIQQVVRGDSAAYFCASSPTGPYSYEQYFGPGTRLTVT.